The clone carrying this TCR beta chain was seen a few times. The source of the sample is a study of T-cell memory formation after mild COVID-19. One entry per CDR3 protein results from TCRdb running MiXCR on the 5' RACE reads. The table includes about 360,000 distinct CDR3 sequences, about 15% detected once. The V end was cut by 0 bases, the J end by 9 bases, with 9 bases between. Germline V gene data show CDR1 as MNHNS and CDR2 as SASEGT. The CDR3 loop spans 14 amino acids. The sequenced sample consisted of PBMCs or a T cell subset sorted from them (not recorded which). The rearrangement joins TRBV6-1 to TRBJ1-6; D gene unclear. This sequence was found in a man in his late teens or twenties who had mild COVID-19 (a few samples of this study predate the infection). Cell type and time point are not known. CDR3 residues: CASSEARVSSPLHF. In nucleotides, the CDR3 is TGTGCCAGCAGTGAAGCGCGCGTCAGTTCACCCCTCCACTTT.